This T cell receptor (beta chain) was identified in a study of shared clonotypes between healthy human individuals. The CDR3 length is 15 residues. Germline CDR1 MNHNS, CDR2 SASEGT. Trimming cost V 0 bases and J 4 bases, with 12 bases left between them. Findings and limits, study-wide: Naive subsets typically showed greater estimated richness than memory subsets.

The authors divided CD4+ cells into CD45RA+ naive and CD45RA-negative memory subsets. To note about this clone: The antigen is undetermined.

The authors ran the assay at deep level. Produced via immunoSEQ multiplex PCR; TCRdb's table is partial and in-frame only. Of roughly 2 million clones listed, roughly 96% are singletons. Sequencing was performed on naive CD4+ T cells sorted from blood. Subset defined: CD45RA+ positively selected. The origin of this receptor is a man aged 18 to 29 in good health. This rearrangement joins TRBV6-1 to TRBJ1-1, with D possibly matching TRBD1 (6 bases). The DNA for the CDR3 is TGTGCCAGCAGTGAAGCGTCGCAGGACAGCACTGAAGCTTTCTTT. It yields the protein CASSEASQDSTEAFF.